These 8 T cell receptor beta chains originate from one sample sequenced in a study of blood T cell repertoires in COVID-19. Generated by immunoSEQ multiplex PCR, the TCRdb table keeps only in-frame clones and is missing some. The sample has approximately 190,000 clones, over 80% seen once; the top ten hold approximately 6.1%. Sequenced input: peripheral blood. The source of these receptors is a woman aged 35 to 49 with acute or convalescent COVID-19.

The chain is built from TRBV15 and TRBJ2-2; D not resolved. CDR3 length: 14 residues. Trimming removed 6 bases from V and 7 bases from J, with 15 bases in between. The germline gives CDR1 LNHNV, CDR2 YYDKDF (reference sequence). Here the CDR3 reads CATRTSPAVGELFF. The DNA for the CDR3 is TGTGCCACCAGGACCTCCCCCGCGGTCGGGGAGCTGTTTTTT.

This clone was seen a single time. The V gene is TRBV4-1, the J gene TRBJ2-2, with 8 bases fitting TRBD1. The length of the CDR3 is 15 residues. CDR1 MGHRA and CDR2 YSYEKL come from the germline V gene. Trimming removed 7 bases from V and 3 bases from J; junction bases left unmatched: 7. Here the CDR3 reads CASNPTGEDTGELFF. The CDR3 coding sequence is TGCGCCAGCAATCCGACAGGGGAGGACACCGGGGAGCTGTTTTTT.

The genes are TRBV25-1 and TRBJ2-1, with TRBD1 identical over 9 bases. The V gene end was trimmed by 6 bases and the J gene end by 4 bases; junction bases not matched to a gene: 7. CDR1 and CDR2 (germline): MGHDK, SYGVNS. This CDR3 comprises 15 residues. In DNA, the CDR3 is TGTGCCAGCAGCCCCACAGGGGGCTGGTACAATGAGCAGTTCTTC. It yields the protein CASSPTGGWYNEQFF. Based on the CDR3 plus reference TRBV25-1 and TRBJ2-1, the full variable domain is EADIYQTPRYLVIGTGKKITLECSQTMGHDKMYWYQQDPGMELHLIHYSYGVNSTEKGDLSSESTVSRIRTEHFPLTLESARPSHTSQYLCASSPTGGWYNEQFFGPGTRLTVL.

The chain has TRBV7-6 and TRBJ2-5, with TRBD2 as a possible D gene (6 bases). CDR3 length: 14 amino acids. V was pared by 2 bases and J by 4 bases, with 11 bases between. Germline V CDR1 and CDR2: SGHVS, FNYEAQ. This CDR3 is CASSLLLRGETQYF. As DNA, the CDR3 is TGTGCCAGCAGCTTATTATTGCGGGGAGAGACCCAGTACTTC.

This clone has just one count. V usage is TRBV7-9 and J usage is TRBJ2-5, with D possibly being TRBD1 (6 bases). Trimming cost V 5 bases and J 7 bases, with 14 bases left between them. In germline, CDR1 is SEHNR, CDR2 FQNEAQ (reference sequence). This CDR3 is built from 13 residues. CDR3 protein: CASSRGEGGTQYF. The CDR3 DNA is TGTGCCAGCAGCCGGGGCGAAGGGGGGACCCAGTACTTC. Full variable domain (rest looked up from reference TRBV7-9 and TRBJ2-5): DTGVSQNPRHKITKRGQNVTFRCDPISEHNRLYWYRQTLGQGPEFLTYFQNEAQLEKSRLLSDRFSAERPKGSFSTLEIQRTEQGDSAMYLCASSRGEGGTQYFGPGTRLLVL.

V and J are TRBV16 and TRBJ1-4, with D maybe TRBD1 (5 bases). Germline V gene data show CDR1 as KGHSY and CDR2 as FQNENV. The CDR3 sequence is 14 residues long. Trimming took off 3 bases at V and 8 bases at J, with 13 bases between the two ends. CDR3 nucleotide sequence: TGTGCCAGCAGCCACGCGGGGGGTCGGGAAAAACTGTTTTTT. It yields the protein CASSHAGGREKLFF.

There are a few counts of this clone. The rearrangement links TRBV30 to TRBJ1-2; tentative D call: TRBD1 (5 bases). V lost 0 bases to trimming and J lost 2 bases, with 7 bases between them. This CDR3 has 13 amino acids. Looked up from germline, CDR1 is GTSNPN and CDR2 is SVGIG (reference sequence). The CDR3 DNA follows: TGTGCCTGGAGTGTACAGGCAAACTATGGCTACACCTTC. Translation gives CAWSVQANYGYTF.

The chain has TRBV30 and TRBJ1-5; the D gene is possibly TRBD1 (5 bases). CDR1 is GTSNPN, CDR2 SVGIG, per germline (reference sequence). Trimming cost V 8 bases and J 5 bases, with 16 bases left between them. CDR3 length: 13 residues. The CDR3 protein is CALSRGGDQPQHF. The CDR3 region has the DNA TGTGCCCTAAGCCGGGGGGGGGATCAGCCCCAGCATTTT.